A selection of T cell receptor beta chains follows, all from one sample in a study of blood T cell repertoires in COVID-19. The assay was immunoSEQ multiplex PCR, and TCRdb's table has in-frame clones only and misses some. Among some 180,000 clones listed, 75% to 95% were seen once. Input material: peripheral blood. These receptors all stem from a man aged 45-65 years with acute or convalescent COVID-19. The CDR3 runs from the conserved cysteine through the conserved F or W. D genes are given only for firm matches. Clone size is shown for a subset of rows, as once, few, many or a class of expanded clone.

CDR3nt,CDR3aa,d_gene,abundance,j_gene,v_gene
TGCGCCAGCAGCCAAGCGGTGGGGGCGGGAAACATTCAGTACTTC,CASSQAVGAGNIQYF,.,.,TRBJ2-4,TRBV4-1
TGTGCCAGCAGCCCACTAGCGGGGGCCAACACCGGGGAGCTGTTTTTT,CASSPLAGANTGELFF,TRBD2,.,TRBJ2-2,TRBV7-8
TGTGCCAGCAGTTTACCGGGACACCCCACTGAAGCTTTCTTT,CASSLPGHPTEAFF,.,.,TRBJ1-1,TRBV28
TGTGCCAGCAGCTTAGATCCCGGGACACTCTATGGCTACACCTTC,CASSLDPGTLYGYTF,.,.,TRBJ1-2,TRBV11-2
TGTGCCAGCAGCGTGGGACTAGGAACCTACGAGCAGTACTTC,CASSVGLGTYEQYF,TRBD2,.,TRBJ2-7,TRBV28
TGTGCCAGCAGTGGACGGGACAGTTACACGGAGACCCAGTACTTC,CASSGRDSYTETQYF,TRBD1,.,TRBJ2-5,TRBV2
TGTGCCAGCAGCTACCTCGGGGGTGGGGACACAGATACGCAGTATTTT,CASSYLGGGDTDTQYF,.,.,TRBJ2-3,TRBV7-3
TGTGCCAGCAGCGTAGGGGGACTAGCCAATGGAGATACGCAGTATTTT,CASSVGGLANGDTQYF,TRBD2,.,TRBJ2-3,TRBV9
TGTGCCAGCAGCTACATGGACACACGCATCTATGGCTACACCTTC,CASSYMDTRIYGYTF,.,.,TRBJ1-2,TRBV13
TGTGCCAGCTCACTTACACAGGGTTATCAGCCCCAGCATTTT,CASSLTQGYQPQHF,.,.,TRBJ1-5,TRBV18
TGTGCCAGCAGTTCACCTCGGACAGGGGAACATGGCTACACCTTC,CASSSPRTGEHGYTF,TRBD1,.,TRBJ1-2,TRBV28
TGTGCCAGCAGCCACTTATCGCTAGCGGGGGTGGAGCAGTTCTTC,CASSHLSLAGVEQFF,TRBD2,.,TRBJ2-1,TRBV28
TGTGCCAGCAGCCTCGCGGGGGGAGGGTTAGCCAAAAACATTCAGTACTTC,CASSLAGGGLAKNIQYF,.,.,TRBJ2-4,TRBV21-1
TGTGCCAGCAGCTTATTTCGTGGAAACACCATATATTTT,CASSLFRGNTIYF,.,.,TRBJ1-3,TRBV7-2
TGTGCCAGTAGTATAGGACGTGACAGGGGGACTTCACCCCTCCACTTT,CASSIGRDRGTSPLHF,TRBD1,.,TRBJ1-6,TRBV19
TGTGCCAGCAGCTTTCTTGCGACAGTCTTGTACGAGCAGTACTTC,CASSFLATVLYEQYF,.,.,TRBJ2-7,TRBV7-4
TGTGCCAGCAGCTTGACTAGCGGGAGTTACAATGAGCAGTTCTTC,CASSLTSGSYNEQFF,TRBD2,.,TRBJ2-1,TRBV5-4
TGTGCCAGCAGTTCCCTCCCCTCCTACGAGCAGTACTTC,CASSSLPSYEQYF,.,.,TRBJ2-7,TRBV27
TGTGCCAGCAGCCCCCTTGGGACTAGCTCCAACACCGGGGAGCTGTTTTTT,CASSPLGTSSNTGELFF,TRBD2,.,TRBJ2-2,TRBV9
TGTGCCAGCAGCTTTATTCTAGCCAAAAACATTCAGTACTTC,CASSFILAKNIQYF,.,.,TRBJ2-4,TRBV7-9
TGTGCCAGCAGTCCGATGGGGCGGGGAGCGCCCGGGGAGCTGTTTTTT,CASSPMGRGAPGELFF,.,many,TRBJ2-2,TRBV28
TGTGCCAGTAGATACAACAAGAACACTGAAGCTTTCTTT,CASRYNKNTEAFF,.,.,TRBJ1-1,TRBV19
TGTGCCAGCAGCCAGGTCCGAGCGGGGGGGCCATACAATGAGCAGTTCTTC,CASSQVRAGGPYNEQFF,TRBD2,.,TRBJ2-1,TRBV14